This T cell receptor (beta chain) was sequenced in a study of PD-L1 blockade in urothelial cancer. Using immunoSEQ multiplex PCR, the repertoire was profiled, and TCRdb retains in-frame clones only, with some absent. The sample has some 100,000 clones; roughly nine tenths are singletons. Germline CDR1 KGHSH, CDR2 LQKENI. Losses at the gene ends were 1 base for V and 4 bases for J; bases not matched to a gene: 8. The CDR3 contains 16 residues. The chain carries TRBV18 and TRBJ2-7; TRBD2 agrees at 9 bases. The TCR comes from a woman aged 80 or over with urothelial cancer. This material consisted of PBMCs, taken around atezolizumab (anti-PD-L1) treatment. CDR3 in amino acids: CASSPRSSGISYEQYF. CDR3 nucleotide sequence: TGTGCCAGCTCACCACGATCTAGCGGGATATCGTACGAGCAGTACTTC.